One and the same sample provided the 9 T cell receptor beta chains below, sequenced in a study of neurological immune-mediated disorders. TCRdb re-derived calls from the 5' RACE reads in MiXCR, one entry per CDR3 protein. Of tens of thousands of distinct CDR3 sequences in the sample, under 13% are singletons; the top ten hold about 1.7%. The sample comprised PBMCs. The source is a man aged 35 to 55 in good health.

This clonotype showed up many times. The chain couples TRBV5-1 to TRBJ2-5; the D gene is possibly TRBD1 (5 bases). Germline lookup yields CDR1 SGHRS and CDR2 YFSETQ. CDR3 length: 14 amino acids. V dropped 3 bases and J dropped 9 bases, with 18 bases sitting between them. The CDR3 is CASSYGQNPSPQYF. In DNA form, the CDR3 reads TGCGCCAGCAGCTACGGACAAAACCCCAGCCCCCAGTACTTC.

In this sample, this clonotype is medium-sized. The chain couples TRBV10-2 to TRBJ1-1; TRBD1 is a possible D gene (5 bases). Deletions cut 4 bases from V and 8 bases from J, with 14 bases between. CDR1 and CDR2 (germline): WSHSY, SAAADI. This CDR3 spans 13 amino acids. The CDR3 region is CASSGDGAAEAFF. The CDR3 DNA follows: TGCGCCAGCAGTGGGGACGGTGCGGCCGAAGCTTTCTTT.

This clonotype was observed at least ten times. V gene TRBV28 combines with J gene TRBJ1-5; TRBD1 aligns across 8 bases. The germline CDR1 and CDR2 sequences are MDHEN and SYDVKM. J lost 9 bases, V lost 6 bases, and 13 bases had no gene match. The CDR3 contains 15 residues. The chain's CDR3 is CASRKQGGARGPQHF. The CDR3 DNA reads TGTGCCAGCAGGAAACAGGGGGGGGCACGGGGGCCCCAGCATTTT.

This clonotype was found a few times. The CDR3 region is CASSQDTRYLYNEQFF. CDR3 bases: TGTGCCAGCAGCCAAGATACCAGATACCTATACAATGAGCAGTTCTTC. This sequence joins TRBV3-1 and TRBJ2-1; D is undetermined. This CDR3 is 16 amino acids long. Germline CDR1 LGHDT, CDR2 YNNKEL (reference sequence). The germline V and J ends were trimmed by 0 bases and 4 bases, with 13 bases remaining between them.

In its sample, this clonotype was seen many times. The J gene is TRBJ2-3, the V gene TRBV6-2 or TRBV6-3; D assignment may be TRBD1 or TRBD2 (5 bases each). The ends were cut back, 5 bases at V and 1 base at J, with 7 bases in the middle. The CDR3 contains 13 residues. From germline, CDR1 is MNHEY and CDR2 SVGEGT. CDR3 protein: CASSRDGTDTQYF. CDR3 bases: TGTGCCAGCAGTCGGGACGGCACAGATACGCAGTATTTT.

This clonotype was counted ten times or more. The V gene is TRBV20-1, the J gene TRBJ1-4; TRBD1 matches at 11 bases. Germline CDR1 reads DFQATT; CDR2 reads SNEGSKA (reference sequence). The CDR3 is made up of 18 amino acids. V gave up 2 bases and J gave up 2 bases; unmatched junction bases: 10. The CDR3 sequence is CSARSPWDRGTTNEKLFF. CDR3 sequence (DNA): TGCAGTGCTAGATCCCCGTGGGACAGGGGGACGACTAATGAAAAACTGTTTTTT.

A remark on this clonotype: It may be a read error: a sequence one base away is much more abundant. The chain combines TRBV11-2 with TRBJ2-2, with D tentatively TRBD1 or TRBD2 (6 bases each). Trimming cost V 2 bases and J 16 bases, with 11 bases left between them. The germline V gene has CDR1 SGHAT and CDR2 FQNNGV. This CDR3 spans 11 amino acids. CDR3 sequence (DNA): TGTGCCAGCAGCTTACGGGGGCCTTCGTTTTTT. Protein sequence: CASSLRGPSFF.

This clonotype was picked up many times. The chain recombines TRBV27 with TRBJ1-5; 12 bases agree with TRBD1. V trimming: 4 bases; J trimming: 2 bases; junction bases outside the gene matches: 12. Germline V lookup: CDR1 MNHEY, CDR2 SMNVEV (reference sequence). There are 19 residues in the CDR3. This CDR3 is CASSSLGDRGREGNQPQHF. The CDR3 region has the DNA TGTGCCAGCAGTTCTCTTGGGGACAGGGGGCGAGAGGGCAATCAGCCCCAGCATTTT.

This chain joins TRBV5-1 and TRBJ1-5; tentative D call: TRBD1 (6 bases). The CDR3 is 15 residues long. Germline lookup yields CDR1 SGHRS and CDR2 YFSETQ. The CDR3 DNA is TGCCTCAGCAGCTTGGTTAGGGGGGTCAATCAGCCCCAGCATTTT. Protein product: CLSSLVRGVNQPQHF.